The 9 T cell receptor beta chains listed next were all sequenced from one sample in a study of blood T cell repertoires in COVID-19 (TCRdb year 2020). Preparation of the library involved the immunoSEQ multiplex PCR assay. As stored in TCRdb, this immuneACCESS dataset retains in-frame rearrangements with V and J assigned. A fraction of the clones does not appear; measured against another copy, unresolved V genes explain less than half of the discrepancy, and the remainder lacks a known reason. The table for this sample lists 250,000 to 400,000 clones; about nine tenths of them were counted only once. The top ten hold 2.5% to 3.5% of the sample. The sample taken for sequencing was peripheral blood. Receptor source: a woman aged 30 to 39 with COVID-19, enrolled during active disease.

This chain connects TRBV7-9 to TRBJ1-2; no firm D call. This CDR3 contains 14 residues. The V and J ends lost 6 bases and 6 bases respectively, with 17 bases between them. Per germline, CDR1 SEHNR and CDR2 FQNEAQ (reference sequence). DNA of the CDR3: TGTGCCAGCAGTCCCGCCCGGGATTTCGATGGCTACACCTTC. It is translated as CASSPARDFDGYTF.

The chain carries TRBV5-1 and TRBJ1-2, with 7 bases lining up with TRBD1. The V segment lost 3 bases and the J segment 3 bases; nucleotides outside the gene matches: 8. CDR1 is SGHRS and CDR2 is YFSETQ in the germline V gene. This CDR3 region has 15 residues. The CDR3 loop reads CASSSRGGGDYGYTF. In DNA, the CDR3 is TGCGCCAGCAGCTCTAGAGGGGGCGGCGACTATGGCTACACCTTC.

The gene calls are TRBV7-9 and TRBJ2-5, with D perhaps TRBD2 (6 bases). The CDR3 runs to 12 residues. CDR1 and CDR2 from the germline V gene are SEHNR and FQNEAQ (reference sequence). Trimming pared 5 bases from V and 5 bases from J, leaving 9 bases between. The CDR3 sequence: CASSPRGETQYF. The CDR3 nucleotides are TGTGCCAGCAGCCCCCGGGGGGAGACCCAGTACTTC.

The J gene is TRBJ2-7, the V gene TRBV11-2; unclear D gene. Germline V gene lookup returns CDR1 SGHAT and CDR2 FQNNGV. The CDR3 spans 15 residues. The V end lost 1 base, the J end lost 2 bases, and 12 bases lay between the germline ends. Here the CDR3 DNA reads TGTGCCAGCAGCTTAGGGATAGCCGTGACCTACGAGCAGTACTTC. Protein: CASSLGIAVTYEQYF.

The CDR3 nucleotides are TGTGCCAGCACCCCTGGCAGGGGCCCTCTCTCCTACGAGCAGTACTTC. Protein sequence: CASTPGRGPLSYEQYF. This chain uses TRBV7-9 with TRBJ2-7; the D gene is possibly TRBD1 (6 bases). The V gene's germline CDR1 is SEHNR and CDR2 FQNEAQ (reference sequence). The CDR3 loop spans 16 amino acids. V lost 7 bases to trimming and J lost 0 bases, with 19 bases between them.

J is TRBJ2-7 and V is TRBV7-8; 7 nucleotides align to TRBD2. V was clipped by 5 bases and J by 0 bases; unmatched bases: 13. CDR1 and CDR2 from the germline V gene are SGHVS and FQNEAQ. The CDR3 length is 17 residues. CDR3 in DNA: TGTGCCAGCAGCAGTAGACGGGGTCTAGCGGACTCCTACGAGCAGTACTTC. This sequence encodes CASSSRRGLADSYEQYF.

The chain recombines TRBV3-1 (or the pseudogene TRBV3-2) with TRBJ1-1; 10 nucleotides align to TRBD1. The germline gives CDR1 LGHDT, CDR2 YNNKEL (reference sequence). V lost 1 base, J lost 6 bases, and 11 bases stayed unmatched. The CDR3 spans 17 residues. DNA of the CDR3: TGTGCCAGCAGCCAAGCCGGGACAGGGGCGGTTGACTCTGAAGCTTTCTTT. Protein: CASSQAGTGAVDSEAFF.

The chain has TRBV30 and TRBJ1-1; D not resolved. From germline, CDR1 is GTSNPN and CDR2 SVGIG (reference sequence). CDR3 length equals 13 residues. V lost 0 bases and J lost 3, with 8 bases in between. CDR3 protein: CAWSVRGDTEAFF. CDR3 sequence (DNA): TGTGCCTGGAGTGTACGGGGAGACACTGAAGCTTTCTTT. Using reference TRBV30 and TRBJ1-1 for the parts outside the CDR3, the full variable domain is SQTIHQWPATLVQPVGSPLSLECTVEGTSNPNLYWYRQAAGRGLQLLFYSVGIGQISSEVPQNLSASRPQDRQFILSSKKLLLSDSGFYLCAWSVRGDTEAFFGQGTRLTVV.

This chain uses TRBV7-2 with TRBJ2-7, with 7 bases that match TRBD2. Germline values: CDR1 SGHTA, CDR2 FQGNSA. V shed 1 base and J 4 bases; nucleotides not matched to a gene: 4. The CDR3 length is 14 residues. The CDR3 sequence is CASSLEGGRYEQYF. The CDR3 nucleotides read TGTGCCAGCAGCTTAGAGGGAGGGAGATACGAGCAGTACTTC.